This T cell receptor beta chain was captured by sequencing in a study of response to subunit inactivated influenza vaccine. Overall study findings and caveats: It was the authors' suggestion that each seasonal influenza vaccination recruits few new T cells.

Trimming cost V 0 bases and J 1 base; bases outside gene matches: 2. The CDR3 totals 16 residues. Germline V gene sequence: CDR1 SGHRS, CDR2 YFSETQ. Turning to this clonotype: The antigen is not known.

TCRdb re-called the RT-PCR reads with MiXCR, one entry per CDR3 protein. The sample carries 450,000 to 550,000 distinct CDR3 sequences, 25% recorded once. The specimen was CD4+ T cells sorted from PBMCs, collected 5 days after vaccination. The chain links TRBV5-1 to TRBJ2-2; 8 nucleotides line up with TRBD1. The receptor comes from a man aged 45-65 years who received an inactivated influenza vaccine. The CDR3 coding sequence is TGCGCCAGCAGCTTGGATGGACAGGGGAACACCGGGGAGCTGTTTTTT. It specifies CASSLDGQGNTGELFF.